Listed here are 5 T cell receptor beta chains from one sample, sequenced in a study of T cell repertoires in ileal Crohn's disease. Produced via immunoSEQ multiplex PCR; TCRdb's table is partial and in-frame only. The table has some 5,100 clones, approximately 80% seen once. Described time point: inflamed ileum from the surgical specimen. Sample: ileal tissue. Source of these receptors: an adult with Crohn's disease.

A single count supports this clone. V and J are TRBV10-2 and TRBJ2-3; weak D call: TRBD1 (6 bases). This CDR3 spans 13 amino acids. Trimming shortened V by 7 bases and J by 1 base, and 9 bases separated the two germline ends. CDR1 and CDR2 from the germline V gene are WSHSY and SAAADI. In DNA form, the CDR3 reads TGCGCCAGCAACAGACAGGGCACAGATACGCAGTATTTT. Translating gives CASNRQGTDTQYF.

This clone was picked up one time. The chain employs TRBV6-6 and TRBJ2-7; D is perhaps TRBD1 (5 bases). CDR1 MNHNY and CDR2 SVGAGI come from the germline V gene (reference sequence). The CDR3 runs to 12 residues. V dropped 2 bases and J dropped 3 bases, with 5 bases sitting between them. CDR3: CASSYRGYEQYF. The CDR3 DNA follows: TGTGCCAGCAGTTACAGGGGCTACGAGCAGTACTTC.

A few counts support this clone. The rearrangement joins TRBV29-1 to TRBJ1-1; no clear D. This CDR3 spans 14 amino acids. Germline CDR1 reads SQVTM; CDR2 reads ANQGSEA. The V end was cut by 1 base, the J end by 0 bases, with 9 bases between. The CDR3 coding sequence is TGCAGCGTTGAAGCTCCGTTAATGAACACTGAAGCTTTCTTT. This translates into CSVEAPLMNTEAFF. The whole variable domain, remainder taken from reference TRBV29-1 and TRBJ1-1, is SAVISQKPSRDICQRGTSLTIQCQVDSQVTMMFWYRQQPGQSLTLIATANQGSEATYESGFVIDKFPISRPNLTFSTLTVSNMSPEDSSIYLCSVEAPLMNTEAFFGQGTRLTVV.

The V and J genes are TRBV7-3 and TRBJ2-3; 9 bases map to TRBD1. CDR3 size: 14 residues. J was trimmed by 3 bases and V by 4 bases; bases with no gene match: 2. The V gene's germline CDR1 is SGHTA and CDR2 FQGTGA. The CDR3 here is CASSWDRETDTQYF. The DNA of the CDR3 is TGTGCCAGCAGCTGGGACAGGGAAACAGATACGCAGTATTTT.

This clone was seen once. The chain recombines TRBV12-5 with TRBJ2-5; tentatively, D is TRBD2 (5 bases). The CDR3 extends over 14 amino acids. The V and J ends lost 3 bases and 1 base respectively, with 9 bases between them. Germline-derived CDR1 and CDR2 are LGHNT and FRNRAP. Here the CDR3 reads CASGFEGSQETQYF. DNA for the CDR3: TGTGCTAGTGGTTTCGAGGGATCCCAAGAGACCCAGTACTTC.